Given below is one TCR beta chain in context. CDR1 and CDR2 from the germline V gene are MDHEN and SYDVKM. Trimming removed 4 bases at V and 10 bases at J, with 25 bases between. CDR3 length: 16 residues. The data were obtained in a study of cytomegalovirus exposure and HLA in healthy donors. The method was immunoSEQ multiplex PCR; TCRdb's version includes in-frame clones alone and lacks a portion of them. Seen here are 240,000 or so clones, around 87% observed once, and the top ten hold over 0.95%. The gene calls are TRBV28 and TRBJ1-1, with D possibly matching TRBD1 (5 bases). The sequenced material came from PBMCs. The receptor's source is a woman aged 30 to 39 in good health and CMV-seropositive. In DNA, the CDR3 is TGTGCCAGCAGTTATCCAGGGATCGAAACCGGCCTAGGAGCTTTCTTT. Its protein product is CASSYPGIETGLGAFF.